The entry below gives a single T cell receptor beta chain sequence along with its context. The data were taken from a study of blood T cell repertoires in COVID-19. Turning to the study itself: The samples span acute and convalescent COVID-19 from the United States, Italy and Spain.

Using immunoSEQ multiplex PCR, the repertoire was profiled, and TCRdb retains in-frame clones only, with some absent. This table holds 120,000 or so clones, more than 70% found once. Germline V gene data show CDR1 as KGHDR and CDR2 as SFDVKD. This CDR3 contains 16 residues. V shed 3 bases, J shed 4 bases, and the junction held 2 bases outside the gene matches. Specimen: peripheral blood. The clonotype was recovered from a woman of 80 years or more with acute or convalescent COVID-19. This chain links TRBV24-1 with TRBJ2-3; 14 nucleotides agree with TRBD2. CDR3 protein: CATSDGLAGGPDTQYF. The CDR3 DNA reads as TGTGCCACCAGTGATGGACTAGCGGGGGGCCCAGATACGCAGTATTTT.